A selection of T cell receptor beta chains follows, all from one sample in a study of long-term antiretroviral therapy in people with HIV. Repertoires were generated with immunoSEQ multiplex PCR, while TCRdb's copy carries only in-frame clones and drops some. The sample yields more than 12,000 clones, about 80% seen once. The sequencing used unsorted PBMCs, collected 1.3 years before starting antiretroviral therapy. All receptors derive from a man aged 35-49 years with HIV. The CDR3 runs from the conserved cysteine through the conserved F or W. D genes are given only for firm matches. Not all rows give a size; the values are once, few, many and, for expanded clones, a class.

abundance: -
d_gene: -
j_gene: TRBJ1-5
v_gene: TRBV19
CDR3aa: CASSIRGDQPQHF
CDR3nt: TGTGCCAGTAGTATTAGAGGGGATCAGCCCCAGCATTTT

abundance: -
d_gene: -
j_gene: TRBJ2-1
v_gene: TRBV21-1
CDR3aa: CASRAAYNEQFF
CDR3nt: TGTGCCAGCAGGGCCGCCTACAATGAGCAGTTCTTC

abundance: few
d_gene: -
j_gene: TRBJ2-2
v_gene: TRBV11-3
CDR3aa: CASVRGTNTGELFF
CDR3nt: TGTGCCAGCGTTAGGGGTACGAACACCGGGGAGCTGTTTTTT

abundance: -
d_gene: -
j_gene: TRBJ1-2
v_gene: TRBV27
CDR3aa: CASSSLSGGAVGYTF
CDR3nt: TGTGCCAGCAGTTCCTTGAGCGGGGGGGCCGTTGGCTACACCTTC

abundance: -
d_gene: -
j_gene: TRBJ2-7
v_gene: TRBV5-1
CDR3aa: CASSLDWGPYEQYF
CDR3nt: TGCGCCAGCAGCTTGGATTGGGGTCCCTACGAGCAGTACTTC

abundance: -
d_gene: -
j_gene: TRBJ2-7
v_gene: TRBV12-5
CDR3aa: CASGPGLTPSSYEQYF
CDR3nt: TGTGCTAGTGGTCCTGGACTAACCCCGAGCTCCTACGAGCAGTACTTC

abundance: few
d_gene: -
j_gene: TRBJ2-7
v_gene: TRBV5-4
CDR3aa: CASSLEQNYEQYF
CDR3nt: TGTGCCAGCAGCTTGGAACAGAACTACGAGCAGTACTTC

abundance: few
d_gene: TRBD1
j_gene: TRBJ2-4
v_gene: TRBV11-2
CDR3aa: CASSLGGGQGTGRSNIQYF
CDR3nt: TGTGCCAGCAGCTTAGGAGGGGGACAGGGGACGGGGCGCAGCAACATTCAGTACTTC

abundance: -
d_gene: -
j_gene: TRBJ1-6
v_gene: TRBV6-6
CDR3aa: CASSYGGSPLHF
CDR3nt: TGTGCCAGCAGTTATGGGGGTTCACCCCTCCACTTT

abundance: -
d_gene: TRBD1
j_gene: TRBJ2-1
v_gene: TRBV5-1
CDR3aa: CASSRDRGANEQFF
CDR3nt: TGCGCCAGCAGTCGGGACAGGGGGGCCAATGAGCAGTTCTTC

abundance: -
d_gene: TRBD2
j_gene: TRBJ2-6
v_gene: TRBV30
CDR3aa: CAWGRRAGDGANVLTF
CDR3nt: TGTGCCTGGGGAAGGCGAGCGGGGGATGGGGCCAACGTCCTGACTTTC

abundance: -
d_gene: -
j_gene: TRBJ2-7
v_gene: TRBV10-3
CDR3aa: CAISKADYEQYF
CDR3nt: TGTGCCATCAGCAAGGCTGATTACGAGCAGTACTTC

abundance: -
d_gene: -
j_gene: TRBJ2-1
v_gene: TRBV18
CDR3aa: CASRWGGNEQFF
CDR3nt: TGTGCCAGCCGATGGGGAGGCAATGAGCAGTTCTTC

abundance: -
d_gene: -
j_gene: TRBJ1-2
v_gene: TRBV10-2
CDR3aa: CASSEGGTSVYTF
CDR3nt: TGCGCCAGCAGTGAAGGAGGGACGTCGGTCTACACCTTC

abundance: few
d_gene: -
j_gene: TRBJ1-5
v_gene: TRBV4-1
CDR3aa: CASSQEVASAQHF
CDR3nt: TGCGCCAGCAGCCAAGAAGTCGCCTCAGCCCAGCATTTT

abundance: once
d_gene: TRBD1
j_gene: TRBJ2-1
v_gene: TRBV13
CDR3aa: CASSPAGQGTNEQFF
CDR3nt: TGTGCCAGCAGCCCCGCGGGACAGGGGACGAATGAGCAGTTCTTC

abundance: -
d_gene: TRBD1
j_gene: TRBJ2-7
v_gene: TRBV10-3
CDR3aa: CAISSGTDYEQYF
CDR3nt: TGTGCCATCAGTTCCGGGACAGACTACGAGCAGTACTTC

abundance: -
d_gene: -
j_gene: TRBJ1-4
v_gene: TRBV29-1
CDR3aa: CSGRGSSGPTGEKLFF
CDR3nt: TGCAGCGGAAGAGGCAGCTCCGGGCCGACGGGAGAAAAACTGTTTTTT

abundance: -
d_gene: -
j_gene: TRBJ1-1
v_gene: TRBV14
CDR3aa: CASSPLLVRYTEAFF
CDR3nt: TGTGCCAGCAGCCCTCTACTGGTTCGGTACACTGAAGCTTTCTTT

abundance: -
d_gene: TRBD1
j_gene: TRBJ1-2
v_gene: TRBV2
CDR3aa: CATGQGGYGYTF
CDR3nt: TGTGCCACAGGACAGGGAGGCTATGGCTACACCTTC

abundance: -
d_gene: -
j_gene: TRBJ2-1
v_gene: TRBV6-1
CDR3aa: CASSRTSLYNEQFF
CDR3nt: TGTGCCAGCAGTAGGACCTCTCTTTACAATGAGCAGTTCTTC

abundance: -
d_gene: -
j_gene: TRBJ1-4
v_gene: TRBV5-1
CDR3aa: CASSLNGHEEKLFF
CDR3nt: TGCGCCAGCAGCTTGAACGGGCACGAGGAAAAACTGTTTTTT

abundance: -
d_gene: TRBD2
j_gene: TRBJ2-3
v_gene: TRBV5-6
CDR3aa: CASSVGTSGSTDTQYF
CDR3nt: TGTGCCAGCAGCGTTGGGACTAGCGGGAGCACAGATACGCAGTATTTT

abundance: -
d_gene: TRBD1
j_gene: TRBJ1-5
v_gene: TRBV7-2
CDR3aa: CASRFRDRGGDQPQHF
CDR3nt: TGTGCCAGCAGATTCCGGGACAGGGGAGGTGATCAGCCCCAGCATTTT

abundance: -
d_gene: TRBD1
j_gene: TRBJ2-2
v_gene: TRBV2
CDR3aa: CASSQDRGNTGELFF
CDR3nt: TGTGCCAGCAGTCAGGACAGGGGGAACACCGGGGAGCTGTTTTTT

abundance: -
d_gene: -
j_gene: TRBJ1-2
v_gene: TRBV28
CDR3aa: CASWAGADGYTF
CDR3nt: TGTGCCAGCTGGGCGGGCGCGGATGGCTACACCTTC

abundance: few
d_gene: TRBD2
j_gene: TRBJ2-1
v_gene: TRBV19
CDR3aa: CASSIDLSGASYNEQFF
CDR3nt: TGTGCCAGTAGTATAGATCTCAGCGGGGCCTCCTACAATGAGCAGTTCTTC

abundance: -
d_gene: TRBD1
j_gene: TRBJ2-5
v_gene: TRBV7-9
CDR3aa: CASSAGQGNVETQYF
CDR3nt: TGTGCCAGCAGCGCGGGACAGGGGAATGTGGAGACCCAGTACTTC

abundance: -
d_gene: -
j_gene: TRBJ1-2
v_gene: TRBV5-1
CDR3aa: CASSPGDGGPTRWGYGYTF
CDR3nt: TGCGCCAGCAGCCCGGGGGATGGGGGACCGACTAGATGGGGGTATGGCTACACCTTC

abundance: -
d_gene: -
j_gene: TRBJ2-1
v_gene: TRBV5-8
CDR3aa: CASSSPRAASYNEQFF
CDR3nt: TGTGCCAGCAGCTCCCCCCGGGCGGCCTCCTACAATGAGCAGTTCTTC

abundance: once
d_gene: -
j_gene: TRBJ1-5
v_gene: TRBV6-6
CDR3aa: CASRGQPNQPQHF
CDR3nt: TGTGCCAGCAGAGGACAGCCCAATCAGCCCCAGCATTTT

abundance: -
d_gene: TRBD1
j_gene: TRBJ2-3
v_gene: TRBV6-1
CDR3aa: CASSGGTGLITDTQYF
CDR3nt: TGTGCCAGCAGTGGAGGGACAGGGTTGATTACAGATACGCAGTATTTT

abundance: few
d_gene: -
j_gene: TRBJ1-2
v_gene: TRBV14
CDR3aa: CASSQEGLNYGYTF
CDR3nt: TGTGCCAGCAGCCAAGAAGGGCTAAACTATGGCTACACCTTC

abundance: -
d_gene: TRBD2
j_gene: TRBJ2-1
v_gene: TRBV13
CDR3aa: CASSSYSVASGGVYNEQFF
CDR3nt: TGTGCCAGCAGCTCCTACTCGGTGGCTAGCGGGGGAGTCTACAATGAGCAGTTCTTC

abundance: -
d_gene: -
j_gene: TRBJ1-5
v_gene: TRBV6-1
CDR3aa: CASIRQGTQPQHF
CDR3nt: TGTGCCAGCATTCGGCAAGGGACCCAGCCCCAGCATTTT

abundance: few
d_gene: -
j_gene: TRBJ1-1
v_gene: TRBV19
CDR3aa: CASSMEAGANVEAFF
CDR3nt: TGTGCCAGTAGTATGGAGGCGGGGGCGAACGTTGAAGCTTTCTTT